Listed below are T cell receptor beta chains from one sample, sequenced in a study of blood T cell repertoires in COVID-19. Data came from immunoSEQ multiplex PCR; TCRdb stores just in-frame clones and leaves some out. The table records 300,000 to 400,000 clones, more than 75% of them present only once. Material: peripheral blood. These receptors were obtained from a woman between 50 and 59 years old with COVID-19, enrolled during active disease. Each CDR3 is given without its conserved first and last residue. The listing skips clone size in some rows; elsewhere it reads once, few, many or a size class.

j_call: TRBJ2-1
v_call: TRBV3-1/TRBV3-2
clone_size: .
cdr3_aa: ASSAGLAGQEQF

j_call: TRBJ1-2
v_call: TRBV6-5
clone_size: .
cdr3_aa: ASSYRVETYGYT

j_call: TRBJ2-5
v_call: TRBV3-1/TRBV3-2
clone_size: .
cdr3_aa: ASSSSGETQY

j_call: TRBJ1-3
v_call: TRBV5-1
clone_size: .
cdr3_aa: ASSTGTASDTIY

j_call: TRBJ1-4
v_call: TRBV6-6
clone_size: .
cdr3_aa: ASSYSGQTSNEKLF

j_call: TRBJ1-5
v_call: TRBV7-2
clone_size: .
cdr3_aa: ASSLYAAWGESNQPQH

j_call: TRBJ2-1
v_call: TRBV19
clone_size: .
cdr3_aa: ASEGLAGVPFSYNEQF

j_call: TRBJ1-1
v_call: TRBV20-1
clone_size: .
cdr3_aa: SASTGGAF

j_call: TRBJ1-4
v_call: TRBV19
clone_size: .
cdr3_aa: ASSIFPGPNEKLF

j_call: TRBJ1-1
v_call: TRBV7-8
clone_size: few
cdr3_aa: ASSLTTKTEAF

j_call: TRBJ2-5
v_call: TRBV4-2
clone_size: .
cdr3_aa: ASSPISGRQETQY

j_call: TRBJ2-1
v_call: TRBV19
clone_size: .
cdr3_aa: ASTRDYNEQF

j_call: TRBJ2-4
v_call: TRBV5-4
clone_size: .
cdr3_aa: ASSPGLASKNIQY

j_call: TRBJ2-7
v_call: TRBV7-9
clone_size: .
cdr3_aa: ASSLEGQGAYEQY

j_call: TRBJ1-2
v_call: TRBV24-1
clone_size: .
cdr3_aa: ATSETSGGSPFRGYT

j_call: TRBJ1-5
v_call: TRBV19
clone_size: .
cdr3_aa: ASSRQGNQPQH

j_call: TRBJ1-4
v_call: TRBV5-5
clone_size: .
cdr3_aa: ASSLGTGGSTNEKLF

j_call: TRBJ1-1
v_call: TRBV12-3/TRBV12-4
clone_size: .
cdr3_aa: ASTGGVGTEAF

j_call: TRBJ2-5
v_call: TRBV12-3/TRBV12-4
clone_size: .
cdr3_aa: ASSFGGKETQY

j_call: TRBJ1-1
v_call: TRBV20-1
clone_size: few
cdr3_aa: SASPRSNTEAF

j_call: TRBJ2-5
v_call: TRBV27
clone_size: .
cdr3_aa: ASSSRLAGEETQY

j_call: TRBJ2-7
v_call: TRBV7-8
clone_size: .
cdr3_aa: ASSPFNLGTGDRGEQY

j_call: TRBJ2-1
v_call: TRBV19
clone_size: .
cdr3_aa: ASTGTSGRYRDEQF

j_call: TRBJ2-1
v_call: TRBV19
clone_size: .
cdr3_aa: ASSIAGTSVNEQF

j_call: TRBJ2-7
v_call: TRBV5-1
clone_size: .
cdr3_aa: ASSGRTGGDEQY

j_call: TRBJ2-1
v_call: TRBV6-5
clone_size: .
cdr3_aa: ASSSRGAGSLDEQF

j_call: TRBJ2-5
v_call: TRBV18
clone_size: .
cdr3_aa: ASSPGLAGRGQETQY

j_call: TRBJ1-1
v_call: TRBV29-1
clone_size: .
cdr3_aa: SVARLGGPGNTEAF

j_call: TRBJ2-7
v_call: TRBV27
clone_size: .
cdr3_aa: ASRPDRTYEQY

j_call: TRBJ1-6
v_call: TRBV27
clone_size: .
cdr3_aa: ASSPTRQGLGSPLH

j_call: TRBJ1-2
v_call: TRBV9
clone_size: .
cdr3_aa: ASSPHNYGYT

j_call: TRBJ2-3
v_call: TRBV5-4
clone_size: .
cdr3_aa: ASSSTSGRPDTQY

j_call: TRBJ1-5
v_call: TRBV20-1
clone_size: large
cdr3_aa: SASETGGSNQPQH

j_call: TRBJ2-2
v_call: TRBV18
clone_size: .
cdr3_aa: ASSRTSDTGELF

j_call: TRBJ1-1
v_call: TRBV6-5
clone_size: once
cdr3_aa: ASRTGGGTEAF

j_call: TRBJ2-1
v_call: TRBV4-2
clone_size: .
cdr3_aa: ASSHTGTSGRGSYNEQF

j_call: TRBJ1-5
v_call: TRBV30
clone_size: .
cdr3_aa: AWGRGNQPQH

j_call: TRBJ2-7
v_call: TRBV5-1
clone_size: .
cdr3_aa: ASSVGQMTQYEQY

j_call: TRBJ1-2
v_call: TRBV27
clone_size: .
cdr3_aa: ASSSSRGPRGYT

j_call: TRBJ1-1
v_call: TRBV5-1
clone_size: .
cdr3_aa: ASTRGDRGPNTEAF

j_call: TRBJ2-1
v_call: TRBV3-1/TRBV3-2
clone_size: few
cdr3_aa: ASSPPGQFFLAGGYNEQF

j_call: TRBJ2-1
v_call: TRBV6-5
clone_size: .
cdr3_aa: ASRPGLAGYEQF

j_call: TRBJ2-7
v_call: TRBV5-4
clone_size: .
cdr3_aa: ASSLGTSGYEQY

j_call: TRBJ2-1
v_call: TRBV5-1
clone_size: .
cdr3_aa: ASSWGQNEQF

j_call: TRBJ2-7
v_call: TRBV9
clone_size: .
cdr3_aa: ASSVGGEDVYEQY

j_call: TRBJ2-7
v_call: TRBV11-2
clone_size: .
cdr3_aa: ASSPAGTGIYEQY

j_call: TRBJ1-3
v_call: TRBV11-3
clone_size: once
cdr3_aa: ASAGRGPYSGNTIY

j_call: TRBJ2-7
v_call: TRBV12-5
clone_size: .
cdr3_aa: ASGETGGSYEQY

j_call: TRBJ1-1
v_call: TRBV6-5
clone_size: .
cdr3_aa: ASSYSWTGNTEAF

j_call: TRBJ2-5
v_call: TRBV6-5
clone_size: .
cdr3_aa: ASSYGGYQETQY

j_call: TRBJ2-7
v_call: TRBV10-2
clone_size: .
cdr3_aa: ASSETGTGEQY

j_call: TRBJ2-2
v_call: TRBV19
clone_size: .
cdr3_aa: ASSTSRGQGAGGNTGELF

j_call: TRBJ2-5
v_call: TRBV24-1
clone_size: .
cdr3_aa: ATSSEGETQY

j_call: TRBJ1-5
v_call: TRBV2
clone_size: few
cdr3_aa: ASSNGLVADQPQH

j_call: TRBJ2-1
v_call: TRBV27
clone_size: .
cdr3_aa: ASSVAGGPGRNEQF

j_call: TRBJ2-7
v_call: TRBV7-9
clone_size: .
cdr3_aa: ASSFGLAEYYEQY

j_call: TRBJ1-4
v_call: TRBV30
clone_size: .
cdr3_aa: ASNQGAGNEKLF

j_call: TRBJ2-3
v_call: TRBV9
clone_size: .
cdr3_aa: ASSVVSSGGDTQY